This TCR beta chain was identified during a study of T cell responses to AZD1222 COVID-19 vaccine. In germline, CDR1 is MNHNS, CDR2 SASEGT. The CDR3 extends over 15 amino acids. The V end lost 0 bases, the J end lost 3 bases, and 9 bases lay between the germline ends. Sequenced by immunoSEQ multiplex PCR; TCRdb stores in-frame clones only, minus some. The table shows roughly 150,000 clones, with more than 85% occurring only once. The chain combines TRBV6-1 with TRBJ1-5; D unclear. The specimen comprised peripheral blood, sampled on day 0 of AZD1222 vaccination. This sequence originates from an adult in good health. This CDR3 is CASSEANSVNQPQHF. The DNA for the CDR3 is TGTGCCAGCAGTGAAGCTAACTCAGTCAATCAGCCCCAGCATTTT.